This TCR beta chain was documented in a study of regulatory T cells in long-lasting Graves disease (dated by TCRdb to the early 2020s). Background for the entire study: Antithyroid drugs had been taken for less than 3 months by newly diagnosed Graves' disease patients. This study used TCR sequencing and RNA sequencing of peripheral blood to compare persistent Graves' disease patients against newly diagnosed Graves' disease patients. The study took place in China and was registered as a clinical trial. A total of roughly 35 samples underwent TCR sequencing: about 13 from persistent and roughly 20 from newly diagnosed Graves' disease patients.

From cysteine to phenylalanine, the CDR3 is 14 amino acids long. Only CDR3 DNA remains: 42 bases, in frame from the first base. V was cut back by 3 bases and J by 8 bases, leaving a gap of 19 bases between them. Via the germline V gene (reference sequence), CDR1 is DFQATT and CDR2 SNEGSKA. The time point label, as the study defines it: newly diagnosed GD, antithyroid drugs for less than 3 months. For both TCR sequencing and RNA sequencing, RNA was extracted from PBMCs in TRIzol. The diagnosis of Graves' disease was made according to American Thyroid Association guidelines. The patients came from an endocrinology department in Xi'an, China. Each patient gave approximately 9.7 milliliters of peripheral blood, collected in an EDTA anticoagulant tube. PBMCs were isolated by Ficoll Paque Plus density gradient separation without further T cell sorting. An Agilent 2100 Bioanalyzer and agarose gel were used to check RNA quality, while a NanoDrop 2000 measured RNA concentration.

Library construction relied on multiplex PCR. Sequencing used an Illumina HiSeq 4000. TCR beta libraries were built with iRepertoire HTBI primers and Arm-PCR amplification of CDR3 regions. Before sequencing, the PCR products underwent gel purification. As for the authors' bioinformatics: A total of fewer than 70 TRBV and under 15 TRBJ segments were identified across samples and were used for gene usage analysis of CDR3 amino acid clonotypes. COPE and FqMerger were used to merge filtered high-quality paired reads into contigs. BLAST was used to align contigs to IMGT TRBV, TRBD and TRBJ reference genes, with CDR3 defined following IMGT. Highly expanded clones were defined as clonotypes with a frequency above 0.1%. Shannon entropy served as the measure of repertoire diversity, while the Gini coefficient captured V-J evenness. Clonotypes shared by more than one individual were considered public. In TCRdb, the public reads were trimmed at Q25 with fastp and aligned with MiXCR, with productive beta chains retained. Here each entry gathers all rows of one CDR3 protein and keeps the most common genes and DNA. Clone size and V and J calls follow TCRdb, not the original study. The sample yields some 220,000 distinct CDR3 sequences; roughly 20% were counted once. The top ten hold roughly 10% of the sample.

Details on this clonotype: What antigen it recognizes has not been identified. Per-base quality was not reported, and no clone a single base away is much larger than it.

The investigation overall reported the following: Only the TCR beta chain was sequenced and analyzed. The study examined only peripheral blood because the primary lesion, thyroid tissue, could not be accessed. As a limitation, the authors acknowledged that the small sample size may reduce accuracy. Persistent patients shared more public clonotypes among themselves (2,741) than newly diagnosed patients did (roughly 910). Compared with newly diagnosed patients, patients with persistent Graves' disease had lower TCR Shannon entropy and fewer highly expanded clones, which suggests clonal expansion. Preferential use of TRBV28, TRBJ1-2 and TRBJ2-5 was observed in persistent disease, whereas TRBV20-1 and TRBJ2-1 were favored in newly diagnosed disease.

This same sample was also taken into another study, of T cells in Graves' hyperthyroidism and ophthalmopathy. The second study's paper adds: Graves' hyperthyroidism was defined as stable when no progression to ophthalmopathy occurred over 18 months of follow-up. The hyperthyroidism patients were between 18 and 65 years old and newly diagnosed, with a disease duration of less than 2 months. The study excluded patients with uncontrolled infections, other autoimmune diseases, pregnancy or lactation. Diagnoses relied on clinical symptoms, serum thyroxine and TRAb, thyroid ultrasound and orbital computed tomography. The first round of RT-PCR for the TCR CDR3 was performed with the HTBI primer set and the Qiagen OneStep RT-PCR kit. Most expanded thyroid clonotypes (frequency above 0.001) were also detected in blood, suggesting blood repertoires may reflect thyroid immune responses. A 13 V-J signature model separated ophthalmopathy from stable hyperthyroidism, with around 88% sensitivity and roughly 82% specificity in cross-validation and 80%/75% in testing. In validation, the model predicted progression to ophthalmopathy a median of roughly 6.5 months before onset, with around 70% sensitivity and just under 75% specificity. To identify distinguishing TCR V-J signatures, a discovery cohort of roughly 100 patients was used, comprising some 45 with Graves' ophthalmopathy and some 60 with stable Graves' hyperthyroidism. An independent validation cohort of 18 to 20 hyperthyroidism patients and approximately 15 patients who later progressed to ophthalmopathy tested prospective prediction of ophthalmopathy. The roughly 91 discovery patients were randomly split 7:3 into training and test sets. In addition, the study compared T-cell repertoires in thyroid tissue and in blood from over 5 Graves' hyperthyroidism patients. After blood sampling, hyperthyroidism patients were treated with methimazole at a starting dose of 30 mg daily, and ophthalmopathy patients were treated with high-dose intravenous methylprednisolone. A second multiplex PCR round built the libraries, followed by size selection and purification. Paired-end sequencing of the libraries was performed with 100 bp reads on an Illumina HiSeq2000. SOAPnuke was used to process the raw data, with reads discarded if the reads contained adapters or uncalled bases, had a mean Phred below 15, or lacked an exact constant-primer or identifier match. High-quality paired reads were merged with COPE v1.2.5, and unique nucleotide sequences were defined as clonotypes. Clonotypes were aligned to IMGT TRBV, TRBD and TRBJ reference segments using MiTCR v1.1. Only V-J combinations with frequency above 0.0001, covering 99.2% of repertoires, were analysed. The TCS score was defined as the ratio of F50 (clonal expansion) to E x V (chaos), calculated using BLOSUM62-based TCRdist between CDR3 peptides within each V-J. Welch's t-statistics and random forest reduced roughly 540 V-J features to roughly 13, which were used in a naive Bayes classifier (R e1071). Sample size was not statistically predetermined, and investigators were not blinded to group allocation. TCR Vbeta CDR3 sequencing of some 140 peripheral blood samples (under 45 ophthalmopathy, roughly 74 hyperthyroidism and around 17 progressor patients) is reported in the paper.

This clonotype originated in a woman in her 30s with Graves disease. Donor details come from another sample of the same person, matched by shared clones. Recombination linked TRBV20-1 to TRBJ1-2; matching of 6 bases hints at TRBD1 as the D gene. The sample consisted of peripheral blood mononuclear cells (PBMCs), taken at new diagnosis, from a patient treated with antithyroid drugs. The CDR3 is CSASSRAQQGGYTF. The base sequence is TGCAGTGCTAGCAGTCGGGCCCAACAGGGAGGCTACACCTTC.